These 17 T cell receptor beta chains originate from one sample sequenced in a study of CD8+ T cells in alopecia areata. cDNA serving as the sequencing template came from extracted, reverse transcribed RNA. The assay was immunoSEQ multiplex PCR, and TCRdb's table has in-frame clones only and misses some. The sample consists of more than 100,000 clones, around 50% of them appearing once. Sequencing used CD4+ T cells sorted from blood. These TCRs come from a human donor in good health.

The V call is TRBV30, the J call TRBJ1-2, with D uncertain. The CDR3 sequence is 12 residues long. The V gene's germline CDR1 is GTSNPN and CDR2 SVGIG (reference sequence). Trimming took off 1 base at V and 1 base at J, with 4 bases between the two ends. The CDR3 nucleotides are TGTGCCTGGAGTGGGTATAACTATGGCTACACCTTC. Protein: CAWSGYNYGYTF.

On this clone itself: Other DNA sequences from this sample encode an identical CDR3 as well. The chain carries TRBV29-1 and TRBJ1-2; D gene ambiguous. Germline V gene sequence: CDR1 SQVTM, CDR2 ANQGSEA. CDR3 length equals 12 residues. Trimming took off 0 bases at V and 8 bases at J, with 10 bases between the two ends. DNA for the CDR3: TGCAGCGTTGAAGATGTTAGTGGGGGCTACACCTTC. Translation gives CSVEDVSGGYTF.

The chain employs TRBV5-6 and TRBJ1-5; no definite D call. Germline loops: CDR1 SGHDT, CDR2 YYEEEE. The V and J ends lost 1 base and 3 bases respectively, with 14 bases between them. The CDR3 extends over 16 amino acids. The CDR3 loop is CASSLRSGSTNQPQHF. The DNA of the CDR3 is TGTGCCAGCAGCTTGCGATCCGGCAGCACCAATCAGCCCCAGCATTTT.

The V call is TRBV15, the J call TRBJ2-5, with TRBD2 matching 8 bases. Per the germline V gene, CDR1 is LNHNV and CDR2 is YYDKDF (reference sequence). This CDR3 has 17 amino acids. V shed 0 bases and J 5 bases; nucleotides not matched to a gene: 11. In DNA, the CDR3 is TGTGCCACCAGCAGAGATAAGGGCGGGGGGTTCGCGGAGACCCAGTACTTC. Protein product: CATSRDKGGGFAETQYF. The variable domain in full, completed from reference TRBV15 and TRBJ2-5, reads DAMVIQNPRYQVTQFGKPVTLSCSQTLNHNVMYWYQQKSSQAPKLLFHYYDKDFNNEADTPDNFQSRRPNTSFCFLDIRSPGLGDTAMYLCATSRDKGGGFAETQYFGPGTRLLVL.

This chain joins TRBV19 and TRBJ1-1, with D tentatively TRBD1 (5 bases). Germline CDR1 and CDR2: LNHDA and SQIVND (reference sequence). This CDR3 contains 13 residues. With 9 bases removed from V and 0 bases from J, the gap between germline ends came to 11 bases. The CDR3 coding sequence is TGTGCCAGCCTAGGGGAGCTGAACACTGAAGCTTTCTTT. It specifies CASLGELNTEAFF. Based on the CDR3 plus reference TRBV19 and TRBJ1-1, the full variable domain is DGGITQSPKYLFRKEGQNVTLSCEQNLNHDAMYWYRQDPGQGLRLIYYSQIVNDFQKGDIAEGYSVSREKKESFPLTVTSAQKNPTAFYLCASLGELNTEAFFGQGTRLTVV.

The chain joins TRBV2 to TRBJ2-1, with TRBD2 identical over 8 bases. V was pared by 2 bases and J by 2 bases, with 2 bases of the junction left unmatched. This CDR3 spans 15 amino acids. Germline V gives CDR1 SNHLY, CDR2 FYNNEI. The CDR3 spells CASSERRGAYNEQFF. The CDR3 DNA reads TGTGCCAGCAGTGAAAGGCGGGGGGCCTACAATGAGCAGTTCTTC.

The chain is built from TRBV30 and TRBJ1-6; D uncertain. The germline V and J ends were trimmed by 3 bases and 13 bases, with 4 bases remaining between them. This CDR3 spans 9 amino acids. Germline V gene sequence: CDR1 GTSNPN, CDR2 SVGIG (reference sequence). This CDR3 reads CAWSPPLHF. CDR3 nucleotide sequence: TGTGCCTGGAGCCCCCCCCTCCACTTT.

This clone appeared a few times. J is TRBJ2-7 and V is TRBV19, with TRBD1 matching 7 bases. The CDR3 sequence is 15 residues long. V trimming: 5 bases; J trimming: 2 bases; junction bases outside the gene matches: 9. Looked up from germline, CDR1 is LNHDA and CDR2 is SQIVND (reference sequence). As DNA, the CDR3 is TGTGCCAGTAGTGAACCGGGACAGAACACCTACGAGCAGTACTTC. This codes for CASSEPGQNTYEQYF.

The chain combines TRBV30 with TRBJ1-2; D remains ambiguous. V gave up 5 bases and J gave up 4 bases, with 11 bases separating them. The CDR3 is 12 amino acids. Germline CDR1 GTSNPN, CDR2 SVGIG (reference sequence). CDR3 DNA: TGTGCCTGGGAATATAGATCCTATGGCTACACCTTC. This translates into CAWEYRSYGYTF.

The chain recombines TRBV7-2 with TRBJ2-7; D not certain. CDR3 length: 15 amino acids. In germline, CDR1 is SGHTA, CDR2 FQGNSA. V was trimmed by 2 bases and J by 0 bases, leaving 11 bases between them. The DNA for the CDR3 is TGTGCCAGCAGCTTAATGTGGGGTAGCTCCTACGAGCAGTACTTC. Residues: CASSLMWGSSYEQYF. The variable domain in full, completed from reference TRBV7-2 and TRBJ2-7, reads GAGVSQSPSNKVTEKGKDVELRCDPISGHTALYWYRQSLGQGLEFLIYFQGNSAPDKSGLPSDRFSAERTGGSVSTLTIQRTQQEDSAVYLCASSLMWGSSYEQYFGPGTRLTVT.

This chain joins TRBV7-2 and TRBJ2-4; perhaps D is TRBD1 or TRBD2 (5 bases each). Germline V gene lookup returns CDR1 SGHTA and CDR2 FQGNSA. V lost 5 bases and J 3 bases, leaving 11 bases between the germline ends. The CDR3 is 14 amino acids. The CDR3 protein is CASSIGAVKNIQYF. CDR3 nucleotide sequence: TGTGCCAGCAGCATCGGGGCTGTCAAAAACATTCAGTACTTC.

The V call is TRBV6-6, the J call TRBJ1-2, with 8 bases identical to TRBD1. J gave up 8 bases and V 6 bases, and 8 bases lay outside the gene matches. Per germline, CDR1 MNHNY and CDR2 SVGAGI (reference sequence). This CDR3 is 13 amino acids long. The DNA of the CDR3 is TGTGCCAGCAGCACCACAGGGGACAGGGGCTACACCTTC. It specifies CASSTTGDRGYTF.

This clone was counted once. The chain links TRBV6-1 to TRBJ1-2, with TRBD1 identical over 8 bases. The germline gives CDR1 MNHNS, CDR2 SASEGT. V gave up 5 bases and J gave up 4 bases; unmatched junction bases: 9. CDR3 length equals 15 residues. CDR3 DNA: TGTGCCAGCAGTAATTCCCTCACAGGGGGCTATGGCTACACCTTC. Translated, it gives CASSNSLTGGYGYTF.

This sequence joins TRBV10-3 and TRBJ1-4; D not certain. Germline V gene lookup returns CDR1 ENHRY and CDR2 SYGVKD. V was trimmed by 3 bases and J by 5 bases, leaving 10 bases between them. The CDR3 length is 14 residues. CDR3 nucleotide sequence: TGTGCCATCAGTGAAGGCGGCAGGAATGAAAAACTGTTTTTT. Its translation is CAISEGGRNEKLFF.

As regards this clone: Distinct nucleotide sequences in the sample also encode this CDR3. This chain uses TRBV30 with TRBJ1-5, with D hard to call. Between the trimmed V and J ends, which lost 0 bases and 4 bases, there was a span of 7 bases. The CDR3 spans 13 residues. Germline V lookup: CDR1 GTSNPN, CDR2 SVGIG (reference sequence). The CDR3 nucleotides read TGTGCCTGGAGTGTGAGGTCGAATCAGCCCCAGCATTTT. Protein: CAWSVRSNQPQHF.

The J gene is TRBJ1-1, the V gene TRBV30; D perhaps matches TRBD1 (5 bases). From germline, CDR1 is GTSNPN and CDR2 SVGIG (reference sequence). Between the trimmed V and J ends, which lost 8 bases and 4 bases, there was a span of 11 bases. This CDR3 region has 11 residues. The CDR3 loop reads CARSGVTEAFF. CDR3 coding DNA: TGTGCCCGATCGGGGGTCACTGAAGCTTTCTTT.

The rearrangement links TRBV7-2 to TRBJ2-7, with TRBD1 matching 10 bases. The junction had 7 bases not matched to a gene; V was cut back by 4 bases and J by 4 bases. The CDR3 consists of 15 residues. The germline CDR1 and CDR2 sequences are SGHTA and FQGNSA. The CDR3 region is CASSYGTGVSYEQYF. The CDR3 nucleotides read TGTGCCAGCAGCTACGGGACAGGGGTTTCATACGAGCAGTACTTC.